A single sample gave rise to the 10 T cell receptor beta chains below, sequenced in a study of T-cell reconstitution after alpha-beta-depleted transplantation in children. This sample's TCRbeta library carried unique molecular identifier barcodes. TCRdb processed the PCR reads anew with MiXCR; each CDR3 protein has one entry. This sample yields hundreds of thousands of distinct CDR3 sequences, of which under 15% are seen a single time; around 2.2% belongs to the top ten. Specimen: PBMCs, mostly from graft donor cells, collected 360 days after TCRalphabeta/CD19-depleted stem cell transplant. The origin of the receptors is a male patient between 10 and 17 years old who had a stem cell transplant for acute myeloid leukemia, so the T cells may come from the graft donor.

This clonotype has at least ten counts. The rearrangement joins TRBV2 to TRBJ2-7; D remains ambiguous. CDR1 is SNHLY, CDR2 FYNNEI, per germline. With 10 bases removed from V and 0 bases from J, the gap between germline ends came to 19 bases. This CDR3 is built from 15 residues. The CDR3 here is CATRPVRTSSYEQYF. In DNA, the CDR3 is TGTGCCACAAGGCCTGTTAGGACGAGCTCCTACGAGCAGTACTTC.

This clonotype has more than one count but fewer than ten. This rearrangement joins TRBV9 to TRBJ2-7; D call uncertain. Germline CDR1 reads SGDLS; CDR2 reads YYNGEE. V shed 6 bases and J shed 2 bases, with 15 bases lying between them. This CDR3 region has 14 residues. This CDR3 reads CASTLSPYPYEQYF. Written as DNA, the CDR3 is TGTGCCAGCACCCTAAGTCCCTATCCCTACGAGCAGTACTTC.

This clonotype was observed a handful of times. The genes are TRBV28 and TRBJ2-7; the D gene is possibly TRBD1 (6 bases). CDR3 length: 14 residues. Germline CDR1 and CDR2: MDHEN and SYDVKM. The V end was cut by 3 bases, the J end by 2 bases, with 11 bases between. CDR3 nucleotides: TGTGCCAGCAGTTTGACAGGTCTCACCTACGAGCAGTACTTC. This sequence encodes CASSLTGLTYEQYF.

There are a few counts of this clonotype. CDR3 in amino acids: CSVEDRQGPGETQYF. Written as DNA, the CDR3 is TGCAGCGTTGAAGATCGTCAGGGACCCGGCGAGACCCAGTACTTC. The chain has TRBV29-1 and TRBJ2-5; D assignment may be TRBD1 or TRBD2 (5 bases each). Germline V gives CDR1 SQVTM, CDR2 ANQGSEA. V was clipped by 0 bases and J by 5 bases, with 16 bases between them. This CDR3 region has 15 residues.

This clonotype was seen only a few times. V is TRBV12-3 or TRBV12-4 and J is TRBJ2-1; D is possibly TRBD1 (6 bases). The CDR3 spans 15 residues. Between the trimmed V and J ends, which lost 4 bases and 1 base, there was a span of 11 bases. CDR3 in amino acids: CASSSQGPSYNEQFF. CDR3 bases: TGTGCCAGCAGTTCGCAGGGGCCTTCCTACAATGAGCAGTTCTTC.

This clonotype was counted ten times or more. The chain combines TRBV20-1 with TRBJ2-3; tentatively, D is TRBD2 (6 bases). V was cut by 1 base and J by 3 bases, with 11 bases left in between. Germline V CDR1 and CDR2: DFQATT, SNEGSKA (reference sequence). The CDR3 spans 14 residues. CDR3 in amino acids: CSARAGAGTDTQYF. CDR3 nucleotide sequence: TGCAGTGCTAGAGCGGGAGCTGGTACAGATACGCAGTATTTT.

This clonotype turned up a few times. The chain couples TRBV4-3 to TRBJ2-1, with D possibly being TRBD1 or TRBD2 (5 bases each). The CDR3 is 17 amino acids. CDR1 and CDR2 from the germline V gene are LGHNA and YSLEER. Trimming pared 0 bases from V and 8 bases from J, leaving 20 bases between. CDR3 region: CASSQDLPGRLYDEQFF. For the CDR3, the DNA is TGCGCCAGCAGCCAAGATCTACCGGGACGGCTATACGATGAGCAGTTCTTC.

Many counts were recorded for this clonotype. This sequence joins TRBV29-1 and TRBJ2-2; 7 nucleotides match TRBD1. Germline lookup yields CDR1 SQVTM and CDR2 ANQGSEA. CDR3 length equals 15 residues. The J segment lost 3 bases and the V segment lost 6 bases, leaving 10 bases of the junction unmatched. In DNA form, the CDR3 reads TGCAGCGTCCATACCGGGACAGTGCACACCGGGGAGCTGTTTTTT. It translates to CSVHTGTVHTGELFF.

This clonotype was seen more than once but under ten times. V gene TRBV30 combines with J gene TRBJ2-1, with TRBD1 matching 8 bases. Germline lookup yields CDR1 GTSNPN and CDR2 SVGIG (reference sequence). The J segment lost 3 bases and the V segment lost 8 bases, leaving 12 bases of the junction unmatched. The CDR3 is 15 amino acids. The CDR3 region is CATTGQVDLYNEQFF. The CDR3 nucleotides are TGTGCCACTACGGGACAGGTCGATCTCTACAATGAGCAGTTCTTC.

This clonotype was seen many times. The chain couples TRBV11-1 to TRBJ2-7; D not certain. The V and J ends lost 0 bases and 6 bases respectively, with 9 bases between them. The CDR3 is made up of 13 amino acids. Germline CDR1 and CDR2: SGHAT and FQDESV (reference sequence). For the CDR3, the DNA is TGTGCCAGCAGCTTAGCGGCATGGGGCGAGCAGTACTTC. This sequence encodes CASSLAAWGEQYF.